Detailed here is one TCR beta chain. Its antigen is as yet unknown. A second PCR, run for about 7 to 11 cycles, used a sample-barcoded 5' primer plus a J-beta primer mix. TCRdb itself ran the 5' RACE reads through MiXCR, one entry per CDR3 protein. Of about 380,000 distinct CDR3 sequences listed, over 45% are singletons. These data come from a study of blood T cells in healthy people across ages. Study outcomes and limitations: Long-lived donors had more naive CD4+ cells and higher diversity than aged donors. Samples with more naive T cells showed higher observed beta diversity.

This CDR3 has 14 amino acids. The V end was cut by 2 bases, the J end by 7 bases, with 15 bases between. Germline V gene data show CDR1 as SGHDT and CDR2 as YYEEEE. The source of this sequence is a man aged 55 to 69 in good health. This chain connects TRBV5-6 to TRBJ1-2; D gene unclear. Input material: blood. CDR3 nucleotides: TGTGCCAGCAGCTTAATCGGCATGGGCTGTGGCTACACCTTC. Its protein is CASSLIGMGCGYTF.